The 23 T cell receptor beta chains below come from one sample, sequenced in a study of blood T cell repertoires in COVID-19 (dated by TCRdb to about 2020). Libraries were constructed by the immunoSEQ multiplex PCR assay. TCRdb obtained this table from immuneACCESS and retained in-frame rearrangements with V and J assigned. These tables miss some clones; where compared with another copy, unresolved V genes account for less than half of the shortfall, and the remainder is unexplained. This sample is represented by around 170,000 clones; less than 90% of them were singletons. The ten biggest clones cover approximately 6.1% of the sample. The sequencing input was peripheral blood. The source is a woman aged 40 to 50 with acute or convalescent COVID-19.

The chain joins TRBV9 to TRBJ2-1; 7 bases match TRBD2. CDR3 length: 15 residues. In germline, CDR1 is SGDLS, CDR2 YYNGEE. Germline trimming cut 5 bases from V and 9 bases from J; bases unmatched to any gene: 14. The CDR3 coding sequence is TGTGCCAGCAGTCCCTTCCGCGGGAGCGTCGCTGAGCAGTTCTTC. It specifies CASSPFRGSVAEQFF.

This sequence joins TRBV19 and TRBJ2-5; 7 bases are a match to TRBD1. The CDR3 contains 17 residues. Germline loops: CDR1 LNHDA, CDR2 SQIVND (reference sequence). Germline trimming cut 3 bases from V and 5 bases from J; bases unmatched to any gene: 15. CDR3 nucleotides: TGTGCCAGTAGTATCCCGCCCCGAGGGGGCTCGGGGGAGACCCAGTACTTC. The encoded protein is CASSIPPRGGSGETQYF.

J is TRBJ2-5 and V is TRBV12-3 or TRBV12-4, with TRBD2 matching 7 bases. The junction had 9 bases not matched to a gene; V was cut back by 3 bases and J by 14 bases. The CDR3 totals 12 residues. CDR3 nucleotide sequence: TGTGCCAGCAGTTTTGCGGGGGAACCACTATACTTC. It codes for CASSFAGEPLYF.

The CDR3 nucleotides read TGTGCCAGCAGCTTATCCGGGGGAAACACCATATATTTT. Translating gives CASSLSGGNTIYF. The rearrangement joins TRBV13 to TRBJ1-3; D gene uncertain. CDR1 and CDR2 from the germline V gene are PRHDT and FYEKMQ (reference sequence). The CDR3 is made up of 13 amino acids. With 2 bases removed from V and 4 bases from J, the gap between germline ends came to 6 bases. The full variable domain, its missing parts supplied by reference TRBV13 and TRBJ1-3, is AAGVIQSPRHLIKEKRETATLKCYPIPRHDTVYWYQQGPGQDPQFLISFYEKMQSDKGSIPDRFSAQQFSDYHSELNMSSLELGDSALYFCASSLSGGNTIYFGEGSWLTVV.

This clone was observed once. This chain uses TRBV28 with TRBJ2-7; 9 bases map to TRBD1. Trimming removed 8 bases from V and 3 bases from J; junction bases left unmatched: 11. Germline V gives CDR1 MDHEN, CDR2 SYDVKM. The CDR3 runs to 15 residues. This chain's CDR3 is CASGTLGTGLYEQYF. CDR3 DNA sequence: TGTGCCAGCGGAACCCTCGGGACAGGGCTCTACGAGCAGTACTTC.

This clone was picked up one time. The gene calls are TRBV4-1 and TRBJ1-5, with 7 bases that match TRBD1. The CDR3 is 16 residues long. The germline CDR1 and CDR2 sequences are MGHRA and YSYEKL. The ends lost 1 base at V and 4 bases at J; junction bases unmatched: 7. CDR3 nucleotides: TGCGCCAGCAGCCAAGGTTGGGGGACAGATAATCAGCCCCAGCATTTT. Its translation: CASSQGWGTDNQPQHF.

This clone appeared once. This chain connects TRBV7-8 to TRBJ2-7; 8 nucleotides line up with TRBD1. This CDR3 has 16 residues. Germline values: CDR1 SGHVS, CDR2 FQNEAQ. J was trimmed by 5 bases and V by 3 bases; bases with no gene match: 12. CDR3 sequence reads: CASSFVGGQGTHEQYF. In nucleotides, the CDR3 is TGTGCCAGCAGCTTTGTGGGCGGACAGGGAACCCACGAGCAGTACTTC.

The CDR3 sequence is CASNHQGMNTEAFF. The CDR3 coding sequence is TGTGCCAGTAATCACCAGGGAATGAACACTGAAGCTTTCTTT. The chain joins TRBV19 to TRBJ1-1; tentatively, D is TRBD1 (5 bases). The germline CDR1 and CDR2 sequences are LNHDA and SQIVND (reference sequence). The CDR3 consists of 14 residues. V lost 7 bases and J 0 bases, leaving 12 bases between the germline ends.

The rearrangement uses TRBV28 and TRBJ1-1, with TRBD1 matching 9 bases. The CDR3 consists of 13 residues. Trimming at V came to 6 bases and at J to 4 bases, leaving 3 bases not matched to a gene. Germline CDR1 reads MDHEN; CDR2 reads SYDVKM. CDR3 sequence reads: CASRGQGTTEAFF. CDR3 in DNA: TGTGCCAGCAGAGGACAGGGGACCACTGAAGCTTTCTTT.

A few counts support this clone. This chain joins TRBV19 and TRBJ1-2, with D tentatively TRBD1 (5 bases). This CDR3 has 15 residues. Germline CDR1 LNHDA, CDR2 SQIVND (reference sequence). Between the trimmed V and J ends, which lost 5 bases and 7 bases, there was a span of 20 bases. The CDR3 protein is CASSPRGGERGGYTF. Here the CDR3 DNA reads TGTGCCAGTAGTCCCCGGGGGGGGGAGAGGGGTGGCTACACCTTC.

CDR3 nucleotide sequence: TGTGCCAGCAGGCCCGACAAAGCCGCCTACAATGAGCAGTTCTTC. Protein sequence: CASRPDKAAYNEQFF. This rearrangement joins TRBV6-5 to TRBJ2-1; D is unresolved. CDR1 is MNHEY and CDR2 is SVGAGI in the germline V gene. Between the trimmed V and J ends, which lost 6 bases and 2 bases, there was a span of 14 bases. The CDR3 runs to 15 residues.

The chain combines TRBV7-2 with TRBJ1-3; a weak D match, TRBD1 (5 bases). The V and J ends lost 1 base and 8 bases respectively, with 12 bases between them. Germline V gene sequence: CDR1 SGHTA, CDR2 FQGNSA. CDR3 size: 14 residues. The CDR3 nucleotides are TGTGCCAGCAGCTTAGTTGTAGGAGGGGACACCATATATTTT. This translates into CASSLVVGGDTIYF. Together with reference TRBV7-2 and TRBJ1-3, the CDR3 gives the full variable domain: GAGVSQSPSNKVTEKGKDVELRCDPISGHTALYWYRQSLGQGLEFLIYFQGNSAPDKSGLPSDRFSAERTGGSVSTLTIQRTQQEDSAVYLCASSLVVGGDTIYFGEGSWLTVV.

This chain links TRBV28 with TRBJ1-1, with TRBD1 as a possible D gene (6 bases). V was clipped by 6 bases and J by 8 bases, with 22 bases between them. CDR1 is MDHEN and CDR2 is SYDVKM in the germline V gene. The CDR3 length is 15 residues. CDR3 nucleotides: TGTGCCAGCAGACATAGAGTGTTCGGAAGGGGGGAAGCTTTCTTT. It translates to CASRHRVFGRGEAFF.

The chain joins TRBV6-5 to TRBJ1-2; D is ambiguous. Between the trimmed V and J ends, which lost 10 bases and 1 base, there was a span of 13 bases. The CDR3 runs to 13 residues. Germline values: CDR1 MNHEY, CDR2 SVGAGI. CDR3 in DNA: TGTGCCACGGGTGAACCCTTTAACTATGGCTACACCTTC. This sequence encodes CATGEPFNYGYTF.

This chain uses TRBV7-3 with TRBJ1-1, with no clear D. The CDR3 covers 14 residues. Trimming removed 1 base from V and 0 bases from J, with 6 bases in between. Germline CDR1 and CDR2: SGHTA and FQGTGA. CDR3 sequence: CASSLIQVNTEAFF. DNA for the CDR3: TGTGCCAGCAGCTTAATTCAGGTGAACACTGAAGCTTTCTTT.

The V gene is TRBV27, the J gene TRBJ2-1, with D hard to call. Germline CDR1 MNHEY, CDR2 SMNVEV (reference sequence). The CDR3 length is 16 residues. The V gene lost 4 bases and the J gene lost 2 bases, with 15 bases spanning the gap. The CDR3: CASSSLQSRPYNEQFF. The CDR3 DNA reads TGTGCCAGCAGTTCGCTCCAAAGCCGCCCCTACAATGAGCAGTTCTTC.

A single count supports this clone. The gene calls are TRBV5-1 and TRBJ2-5; 8 nucleotides agree with TRBD2. The V segment lost 6 bases and the J segment 5 bases; nucleotides outside the gene matches: 9. Germline V CDR1 and CDR2: SGHRS, YFSETQ. The CDR3 has 14 residues. CDR3 in amino acids: CASTDGRGSETQYF. As DNA, the CDR3 is TGCGCCAGCACCGACGGGAGGGGGTCGGAGACCCAGTACTTC.

This clone was found a few times. The rearrangement uses TRBV10-3 and TRBJ1-2; TRBD1 might be the D (5 bases). The CDR3 is made up of 15 amino acids. Germline V CDR1 and CDR2: ENHRY, SYGVKD. The germline V and J ends were trimmed by 0 bases and 6 bases, with 14 bases remaining between them. CDR3 residues: CAISESGRDSDGYTF. DNA of the CDR3: TGTGCCATCAGTGAGTCGGGGAGGGACTCGGATGGCTACACCTTC.

The chain has TRBV27 and TRBJ2-7; a possible D gene is TRBD2 (6 bases). The germline V and J ends were trimmed by 5 bases and 4 bases, with 15 bases remaining between them. Germline assignment: CDR1 MNHEY and CDR2 SMNVEV (reference sequence). This CDR3 has 14 residues. CDR3 nucleotides: TGTGCCAGCAGTGCCCGGGGGTCCGAGTACGAGCAGTACTTC. Translating it yields CASSARGSEYEQYF.

The genes are TRBV11-2 and TRBJ1-1; 7 bases match TRBD1. The CDR3 has 15 residues. Germline CDR1 and CDR2: SGHAT and FQNNGV. The V segment lost 6 bases and the J segment 1 base; nucleotides outside the gene matches: 8. CDR3 loop: CASRNLGGKNTEAFF. The CDR3 bases are TGTGCCAGCAGAAACCTAGGGGGCAAGAACACTGAAGCTTTCTTT.

The chain employs TRBV29-1 and TRBJ1-2, with 7 bases that match TRBD1. CDR3 size: 14 residues. CDR1 SQVTM and CDR2 ANQGSEA come from the germline V gene. Trimming took 1 base from V and 4 from J; bases not matched to a gene: 6. The CDR3 loop is CSVEGQGFGYGYTF. The CDR3 region has the DNA TGCAGCGTTGAAGGACAGGGCTTCGGCTATGGCTACACCTTC.

The chain has TRBV20-1 and TRBJ2-1; D uncertain. Trimming stripped 3 bases from V and 0 bases from J, with 6 bases between. From germline, CDR1 is DFQATT and CDR2 SNEGSKA (reference sequence). The length of the CDR3 is 13 residues. For the CDR3, the DNA is TGCAGTGCTAGTCGGTTCTCCTACAATGAGCAGTTCTTC. Its translation: CSASRFSYNEQFF.

V gene TRBV28 combines with J gene TRBJ1-2; D is uncertain. Trimming left V 10 bases short and J 0 bases short, with 15 bases between. CDR3 length: 14 residues. Germline V lookup: CDR1 MDHEN, CDR2 SYDVKM. The CDR3 spells CAITNWAANYGYTF. The CDR3 DNA sequence: TGTGCCATAACCAATTGGGCCGCTAACTATGGCTACACCTTC.